The rows below give T cell receptor beta chains drawn from one sample of a study of blood T cell repertoires in COVID-19. Clones were read by immunoSEQ multiplex PCR, and TCRdb kept only the in-frame ones, dropping some. The repertoire has roughly 360,000 clones, around 83% of them found once; the top ten carry over 4.5%. Source material: PBMCs or T cells enriched from blood (not recorded which). The receptors were sampled from a woman between 45 and 65 years old who had recovered from COVID-19. Each CDR3 is given with its conserved first and last residue. The D gene is left open where the match is weak. Not all rows give a size; the values are once, few, many and, for expanded clones, a class.

V: TRBV7-3; J: TRBJ1-6; size: once; D: NA; CDR3: CASSSGVRSPLHF; DNA: TGTGCCAGCAGCTCGGGGGTACGCTCACCCCTCCACTTT
V: TRBV9; J: TRBJ2-7; size: NA; D: TRBD2; CDR3: CASSPSLAGPLGYEQYF; DNA: TGTGCCAGCAGCCCCTCCCTAGCGGGACCCCTAGGCTACGAGCAGTACTTC
V: TRBV5-5; J: TRBJ1-1; size: NA; D: NA; CDR3: CASSLDVGRGQVTEAFF; DNA: TGTGCCAGCAGCTTGGACGTTGGGCGGGGGCAGGTGACTGAAGCTTTCTTT
V: TRBV5-1; J: TRBJ1-2; size: NA; D: NA; CDR3: CASSSPTDSRYDGYTF; DNA: TGCGCCAGCAGCTCACCGACAGATTCGAGATATGATGGCTACACCTTC
V: TRBV20-1; J: TRBJ1-1; size: NA; D: NA; CDR3: CSASTNTEAFF; DNA: TGCAGTGCTTCGACAAACACTGAAGCTTTCTTT
V: TRBV18; J: TRBJ1-2; size: NA; D: NA; CDR3: CASSPNPPGGSSYGYTF; DNA: TGTGCCAGCTCACCAAACCCCCCGGGTGGCAGCTCCTATGGCTACACCTTC
V: TRBV19; J: TRBJ2-3; size: NA; D: TRBD2; CDR3: CASNLRESGTDTQYF; DNA: TGTGCCAGTAACCTGCGGGAGTCGGGCACAGATACGCAGTATTTT
V: TRBV7-3; J: TRBJ2-1; size: NA; D: NA; CDR3: CASSSQGGAGLSYNEQFF; DNA: TGTGCCAGCAGCTCCCAAGGGGGGGCGGGATTATCTTACAATGAGCAGTTCTTC
V: TRBV28; J: TRBJ1-5; size: NA; D: NA; CDR3: CASSLSGINQPQHF; DNA: TGTGCCAGCAGTTTATCAGGGATCAATCAGCCCCAGCATTTT
V: TRBV14; J: TRBJ1-2; size: NA; D: TRBD1; CDR3: CASSQGTGSYYGYTF; DNA: TGTGCCAGCAGCCAAGGGACAGGGAGTTACTATGGCTACACCTTC
V: TRBV5-4; J: TRBJ2-7; size: NA; D: TRBD2; CDR3: CASTLGGETSYEQYF; DNA: TGTGCCAGCACCCTGGGGGGGGAGACCTCCTACGAGCAGTACTTC
V: TRBV5-4; J: TRBJ1-4; size: NA; D: TRBD1; CDR3: CASSPDRGTEKLFF; DNA: TGTGCCAGCAGCCCGGACAGGGGAACGGAAAAACTGTTTTTT
V: TRBV20-1; J: TRBJ2-3; size: once; D: TRBD1; CDR3: CSASGRTGREAQYF; DNA: TGCAGTGCTAGTGGGCGGACAGGGCGGGAAGCGCAGTATTTT
V: TRBV6-4; J: TRBJ1-6; size: NA; D: NA; CDR3: CASSEAINSPLHF; DNA: TGTGCCAGCAGCGAAGCTATTAATTCACCCCTCCACTTT
V: TRBV7-2; J: TRBJ1-5; size: NA; D: NA; CDR3: CASSLASPGQPQHF; DNA: TGTGCCAGCAGCTTAGCCAGCCCAGGGCAGCCCCAGCATTTT
V: TRBV27; J: TRBJ2-1; size: NA; D: NA; CDR3: CASSLSASRTYNEQFF; DNA: TGTGCCAGCAGTTTATCGGCTAGCAGGACCTACAATGAGCAGTTCTTC
V: TRBV12-3/TRBV12-4; J: TRBJ1-2; size: NA; D: NA; CDR3: CASADSSYGYTF; DNA: TGTGCCAGCGCGGACAGTTCCTATGGCTACACCTTC
V: TRBV27; J: TRBJ2-7; size: NA; D: NA; CDR3: CASSQGGYEQYF; DNA: TGTGCCAGCAGCCAGGGGGGCTACGAGCAGTACTTC
V: TRBV3-1/TRBV3-2; J: TRBJ1-5; size: NA; D: NA; CDR3: CASSQERQKGIIHQPQHF; DNA: TGTGCCAGCAGCCAAGAAAGGCAGAAGGGGATTATTCACCAGCCCCAGCATTTT
V: TRBV19; J: TRBJ1-1; size: NA; D: TRBD1; CDR3: CASSIERQGRAAFF; DNA: TGTGCCAGTAGTATTGAACGACAGGGGAGGGCGGCTTTCTTT
V: TRBV5-5; J: TRBJ2-3; size: NA; D: NA; CDR3: CASSSTSTDTQYF; DNA: TGTGCCAGCAGCTCCACTAGCACAGATACGCAGTATTTT
V: TRBV11-2; J: TRBJ2-3; size: few; D: TRBD2; CDR3: CASSLDNQFSGRGTDTQYF; DNA: TGTGCCAGCAGCTTAGATAACCAGTTCAGCGGGAGGGGTACAGATACGCAGTATTTT
V: TRBV5-1; J: TRBJ1-1; size: NA; D: TRBD1; CDR3: CASSSGTDVEAFF; DNA: TGCGCCAGCAGCTCCGGGACAGACGTTGAAGCTTTCTTT
V: TRBV4-1; J: TRBJ1-2; size: NA; D: TRBD1; CDR3: CASSHNLGQPGYTF; DNA: TGCGCCAGCAGCCACAATTTGGGACAGCCAGGCTACACCTTC
V: TRBV11-2; J: TRBJ1-5; size: NA; D: TRBD1; CDR3: CASSLGQGGQPQHF; DNA: TGTGCCAGCAGCCTCGGACAGGGGGGTCAGCCCCAGCATTTT
V: TRBV29-1; J: TRBJ2-5; size: NA; D: NA; CDR3: CSVESGGVETQYF; DNA: TGCAGCGTTGAAAGTGGCGGGGTAGAGACCCAGTACTTC
V: TRBV15; J: TRBJ2-7; size: NA; D: NA; CDR3: CATSRDLGGSYEQYF; DNA: TGTGCCACCAGCAGAGATCTGGGGGGTTCCTACGAGCAGTACTTC
V: TRBV4-3; J: TRBJ1-6; size: NA; D: NA; CDR3: CASSLDTGLESPLHF; DNA: TGCGCCAGCAGCTTAGATACAGGGTTGGAATCACCCCTCCACTTT
V: TRBV13; J: TRBJ2-7; size: NA; D: TRBD1; CDR3: CASSLGIDGQGTYEQYF; DNA: TGTGCCAGCAGCTTGGGTATCGACGGACAGGGGACCTACGAGCAGTACTTC
V: TRBV4-1; J: TRBJ2-3; size: NA; D: NA; CDR3: CASSTSPIGLPVTDTQYF; DNA: TGCGCCAGCAGCACTTCACCCATCGGACTACCAGTCACAGATACGCAGTATTTT
V: TRBV5-6; J: TRBJ2-1; size: once; D: NA; CDR3: CASSRGGFIVNEQFF; DNA: TGTGCCAGCAGCCGAGGGGGTTTTATCGTCAATGAGCAGTTCTTC
V: TRBV2; J: TRBJ1-2; size: NA; D: TRBD1; CDR3: CAGTGGNYGYTF; DNA: TGTGCCGGGACAGGGGGCAACTATGGCTACACCTTC
V: TRBV7-2; J: TRBJ2-1; size: NA; D: TRBD2; CDR3: CASSLAGGLAGASSYNEQFF; DNA: TGTGCCAGCAGCTTAGCAGGTGGTCTAGCGGGAGCGAGTTCCTACAATGAGCAGTTCTTC
V: TRBV7-9; J: TRBJ1-1; size: NA; D: NA; CDR3: CASSPGGEGTEAFF; DNA: TGTGCCAGCAGCCCCGGGGGGGAAGGGACTGAAGCTTTCTTT
V: TRBV6-5; J: TRBJ1-2; size: many; D: NA; CDR3: CASSPRADYGYTF; DNA: TGTGCCAGCAGCCCGCGGGCGGACTATGGCTACACCTTC
V: TRBV4-2; J: TRBJ2-3; size: NA; D: TRBD2; CDR3: CASSQDRAAGGHTDTQYF; DNA: TGTGCCAGCAGCCAAGATCGTGCGGCGGGGGGTCACACAGATACGCAGTATTTT
V: TRBV2; J: TRBJ2-5; size: NA; D: NA; CDR3: CASSEIISSRGQETQYF; DNA: TGTGCCAGCAGTGAAATTATATCTAGCAGGGGCCAAGAGACCCAGTACTTC
V: TRBV3-1/TRBV3-2; J: TRBJ1-2; size: NA; D: NA; CDR3: CASSHEQLYGYTF; DNA: TGTGCCAGCAGCCATGAACAGTTGTATGGCTACACCTTC
V: TRBV7-3; J: TRBJ2-1; size: NA; D: TRBD2; CDR3: CASSPFGGGSYNEQFF; DNA: TGTGCCAGCAGCCCATTTGGGGGGGGCTCCTACAATGAGCAGTTCTTC
V: TRBV7-3; J: TRBJ2-3; size: NA; D: TRBD2; CDR3: CASSSGLAVGTDTQYF; DNA: TGTGCCAGCAGCTCTGGACTAGCTGTAGGCACAGATACGCAGTATTTT